This T cell receptor (beta chain) is drawn from a study of regulatory T cells in long-lasting Graves disease. For the study at large: Antithyroid drugs had been taken under 3 months by newly diagnosed Graves' patients.

Assembly of TCR beta libraries relied on iRepertoire HTBI primers together with Arm-PCR of CDR3 regions. TCRdb reprocessed the multiplex PCR reads with MiXCR, giving one entry per CDR3 protein. In the table there are a few hundred thousand distinct CDR3 sequences, 16% of which are singletons. Documented time point: newly diagnosed GD, antithyroid drugs for less than 3 months. The TCR library was made from RNA extracted from PBMCs. This clonotype occurred many times. Germline lookup yields CDR1 MNHNS and CDR2 SASEGT. Trimming removed 5 bases from V and 0 bases from J, with 8 bases in between. The CDR3 has 14 amino acids. These data are also associated with another study on T cells in Graves' hyperthyroidism and ophthalmopathy.

The source is a man in his forties with Graves disease. Sequencing used peripheral blood mononuclear cells (PBMCs), obtained at new diagnosis, from a patient treated with antithyroid drugs. This chain connects TRBV6-1 to TRBJ1-5; D is uncertain. The CDR3 bases are TGTGCCAGCAGTACGGGGTATAGCAATCAGCCCCAGCATTTT. Its translation is CASSTGYSNQPQHF.